This T cell receptor beta chain came from a study of T cells in Graves' hyperthyroidism and ophthalmopathy. Overall study: At initial diagnosis, before any treatment had begun, peripheral blood was obtained.

From RNA transcripts, TCR beta CDR3 regions were amplified. Researchers ran a first-round RT-PCR on the TCR CDR3 using the HTBI primer set. Each CDR3 protein gets one entry after TCRdb re-called the multiplex PCR reads with MiXCR. The sample shows fewer than 450,000 distinct CDR3 sequences, about 18% of them seen only once. This clonotype has a handful of counts. Per the germline V gene, CDR1 is MGHRA and CDR2 is YSYEKL. The ends were cut back, 1 base at V and 2 bases at J, with 10 bases in the middle. CDR3 length: 15 amino acids. The gene calls are TRBV4-1 and TRBJ2-3; D ambiguous. The clonotype originates from a man between 18 and 35 years old with Graves' ophthalmopathy. The sequencing input was blood. The CDR3 is CASSQVRSYTDTQYF. As DNA, the CDR3 is TGCGCCAGCAGCCAAGTCCGGTCCTACACAGATACGCAGTATTTT.